This T cell receptor (beta chain) was obtained from a study of post-analysis software for immune sequencing data. Looked up from germline, CDR1 is MDHEN and CDR2 is SYDVKM. The ends were cut back, 5 bases at V and 2 bases at J, with 13 bases in the middle. The CDR3 spans 15 residues. Presence of unique molecular identifiers characterized the TCR beta cDNA libraries. About 500,000 cDNA molecules were obtained per 1 to 10 million input T cells. In TCRdb, the PCR reads were re-called with MiXCR into one record per CDR3 protein. Of about 210,000 distinct CDR3 sequences in the sample, roughly 28% were seen once. The study, taken as a whole, reports: Roughly 5 TRBV segments, TRBV5-6, TRBV5-1 and TRBV20-1 among them, were found more frequent in patients than controls. Comparison with controls showed significantly lower normalized Chao1 diversity in multiple sclerosis patients.

Details on this clonotype: Its antigen is as yet unknown.

This sequence originates from a girl younger than 18 with multiple sclerosis. The sample comprised blood. The chain carries TRBV28 and TRBJ2-1, with D possibly TRBD1 on 5 matching bases. The CDR3 loop reads CASSVDSVTYNEQFF. CDR3 in DNA: TGTGCCAGCAGTGTAGACAGCGTCACCTACAATGAGCAGTTCTTC.